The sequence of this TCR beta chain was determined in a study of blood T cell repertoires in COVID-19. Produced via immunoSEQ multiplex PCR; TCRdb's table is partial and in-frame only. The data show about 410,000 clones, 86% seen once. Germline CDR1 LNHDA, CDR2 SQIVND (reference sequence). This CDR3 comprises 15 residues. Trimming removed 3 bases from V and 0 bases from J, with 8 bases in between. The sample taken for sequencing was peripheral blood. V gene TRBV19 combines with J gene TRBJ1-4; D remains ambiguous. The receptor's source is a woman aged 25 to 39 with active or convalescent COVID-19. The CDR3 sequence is CASSMAIATNEKLFF. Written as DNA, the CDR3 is TGTGCCAGTAGTATGGCAATTGCAACTAATGAAAAACTGTTTTTT.